The 9 T cell receptor beta chains listed next were all sequenced from one sample in a study of blood T cell repertoires in COVID-19. Sequencing used immunoSEQ multiplex PCR; TCRdb keeps in-frame clones, though not all of them. This sample has about 100,000 clones; around 85% occur once, and the top ten carry roughly 2.6%. Sequenced sample: PBMCs or T cells enriched from blood (not recorded which). The receptors were gathered from a woman aged 45-65 years who had recovered from COVID-19.

The chain has TRBV18 and TRBJ1-1, with a weak D call TRBD1 (6 bases). The CDR3 covers 18 residues. V was cut by 3 bases and J by 5 bases, with 25 bases left in between. Germline V CDR1 and CDR2: KGHSH, LQKENI. The CDR3 loop reads CASSPSKTATGTATEAFF. CDR3 nucleotide sequence: TGTGCCAGCTCACCTTCCAAGACCGCGACAGGCACGGCGACTGAAGCTTTCTTT.

The chain links TRBV14 to TRBJ1-3; D gene ambiguous. CDR3 length: 13 amino acids. V was shortened by 2 bases and J by 3 bases, with 5 bases between the two germline ends. Germline CDR1 reads SGHDN; CDR2 reads FVKESK. Here the CDR3 DNA reads TGTGCCAGCAGCCAATCACTTGGAAACACCATATATTTT. It translates to CASSQSLGNTIYF.

The genes are TRBV7-8 and TRBJ1-6; D gene unclear. The germline V and J ends were trimmed by 5 bases and 0 bases, with 17 bases remaining between them. CDR3 length: 18 amino acids. From germline, CDR1 is SGHVS and CDR2 FQNEAQ. The CDR3 region has the DNA TGTGCCAGCAGCCCGAGCGTCGGCGCGGGCTCCTATAATTCACCCCTCCACTTT. Translated, it gives CASSPSVGAGSYNSPLHF.

This rearrangement joins TRBV3-1 (or the pseudogene TRBV3-2) to TRBJ1-4; 7 positions agree with TRBD1. Germline CDR1 is LGHDT and CDR2 is YNNKEL (reference sequence). The V segment lost 4 bases and the J segment 4 bases; nucleotides outside the gene matches: 9. This CDR3 comprises 16 residues. DNA of the CDR3: TGTGCCAGCAGCCGAAACAAGGGACAGTATAATGAAAAACTGTTTTTT. This gives the protein CASSRNKGQYNEKLFF.

The V gene is TRBV29-1, the J gene TRBJ1-4; 9 bases agree with TRBD1. V shed 4 bases and J 6 bases; nucleotides not matched to a gene: 3. This CDR3 region has 13 residues. Germline CDR1 reads SQVTM; CDR2 reads ANQGSEA. The CDR3 is CSVVRTGDEKLFF. The CDR3 DNA reads as TGCAGCGTTGTACGGACAGGGGATGAAAAACTGTTTTTT.

The gene calls are TRBV6-5 and TRBJ2-7; 7 bases are a match to TRBD1. CDR1 is MNHEY and CDR2 is SVGAGI in the germline V gene. The CDR3 covers 13 residues. J gave up 1 base and V 5 bases, and 2 bases lay outside the gene matches. Written as DNA, the CDR3 is TGTGCCAGCAGTCACAGGGGTTCCTACGAGCAGTACTTC. This gives the protein CASSHRGSYEQYF.

A single count supports this clone. This sequence joins TRBV7-2 and TRBJ2-1, with TRBD2 as a possible D gene (6 bases). V was clipped by 5 bases and J by 6 bases, with 14 bases between them. CDR1 and CDR2 (germline): SGHTA, FQGNSA. The CDR3 is 14 amino acids. The CDR3 loop is CASSRGSLFNEQFF. CDR3 nucleotide sequence: TGTGCCAGCAGCCGGGGGAGCCTTTTCAATGAGCAGTTCTTC.

The chain employs TRBV3-1 (or the pseudogene TRBV3-2) and TRBJ2-1; 9 bases align to TRBD2. The V segment lost 5 bases and the J segment 15 bases; nucleotides outside the gene matches: 5. This CDR3 region has 11 residues. Germline loops: CDR1 LGHDT, CDR2 YNNKEL (reference sequence). The CDR3: CASSNLAGAFF. The CDR3 DNA follows: TGTGCCAGCAGCAATTTAGCGGGGGCGTTCTTC.

This clone has a single count. V gene TRBV24-1 combines with J gene TRBJ1-2, with 9 nucleotides matching TRBD1. Germline CDR1 reads KGHDR; CDR2 reads SFDVKD. The CDR3 covers 15 residues. The V gene end was trimmed by 3 bases and the J gene end by 6 bases; junction bases not matched to a gene: 7. CDR3 DNA: TGTGCCACCAGTGATCAGGGACAGGGAGATCATGGCTACACCTTC. Its protein product is CATSDQGQGDHGYTF.